This record concerns one T cell receptor (beta chain) sequence. Its antigen is unidentified. The entry originates in a study of T-cell reconstitution after alpha-beta-depleted transplantation in children. Study-wide findings and caveats: At around two months after transplant, the alpha-beta T cells were reportedly derived from several hundred expanded clones that came from non-depleted graft cells. Fresh T-cell production supplied most of the T-cell counts and diversity seen one year after transplant. It was surviving recipient T cells and thymic progenitors that gave some patients high TCRbeta diversity at day 60.

The CDR3 contains 17 residues. Germline CDR1 reads DFQATT; CDR2 reads SNEGSKA (reference sequence). V trimming: 5 bases; J trimming: 2 bases; junction bases outside the gene matches: 15. Unique molecular identifiers were incorporated into the prepared TCRbeta library. TCRdb reprocessed the PCR reads with MiXCR, giving one entry per CDR3 protein. Among a few hundred thousand distinct CDR3 sequences listed, over 20% were seen once. This specimen consisted of PBMCs, obtained before TCRalphabeta/CD19-depleted stem cell transplant. This chain joins TRBV20-1 and TRBJ2-3, with 8 bases fitting TRBD1. This sequence originates from a boy in the first two years of life with Wiskott-Aldrich syndrome, due to receive a stem cell transplant. CDR3 coding DNA: TGCAGTGCTTCTCGAAAGACCGGGACAGGAGTCACAGATACGCAGTATTTT. Its protein product is CSASRKTGTGVTDTQYF.